The 4 T cell receptor beta chains in this list originate from one sample, sequenced in a study of T-cell memory formation after mild COVID-19. One entry per CDR3 protein, called by TCRdb with MiXCR from the 5' RACE reads. The sample has about 150,000 distinct CDR3 sequences; less than 25% are singletons. Sequencing was performed on PBMCs or a T cell subset sorted from them (not recorded which). These receptors came from an adult woman who had mild COVID-19 (a few samples of this study predate the infection). Cell type and time point are not known.

This clonotype was detected only a few times. This chain uses TRBV7-9 with TRBJ1-3; D unclear. Germline V CDR1 and CDR2: SEHNR, FQNEAQ (reference sequence). V was pared by 2 bases and J by 0 bases, with 11 bases between. The CDR3 covers 16 residues. The CDR3 reads CASSLFDPDSGNTIYF. The DNA for the CDR3 is TGTGCCAGCAGCTTATTCGACCCCGACTCTGGAAACACCATATATTTT.

Sample share makes this clonotype medium-sized (0.01 to 0.1%). The chain carries TRBV12-3 or TRBV12-4 and TRBJ2-4; 8 bases align to TRBD1. The CDR3 loop spans 13 amino acids. Germline trimming cut 6 bases from V and 6 bases from J; bases unmatched to any gene: 4. The CDR3 is CASSSTGANIQYF. As DNA, the CDR3 is TGTGCCAGCAGCTCGACAGGGGCAAACATTCAGTACTTC.

This clonotype was detected ten times or more. The J gene is TRBJ1-5, the V gene TRBV15; 7 bases align to TRBD1. CDR3 length: 18 amino acids. J lost 2 bases, V lost 0 bases, and 10 bases had no gene match. Germline V gives CDR1 LNHNV, CDR2 YYDKDF (reference sequence). CDR3 residues: CATSRDSNTGVGNQPQHF. The CDR3, as DNA: TGTGCCACCAGCAGAGACTCAAATACAGGGGTAGGCAATCAGCCCCAGCATTTT.

The sample holds a few counts of this clonotype. This chain uses TRBV7-2 with TRBJ2-7; D might be TRBD2 (5 bases). The CDR3 contains 14 residues. V dropped 3 bases and J dropped 4 bases, with 13 bases sitting between them. The V gene's germline CDR1 is SGHTA and CDR2 FQGNSA. The CDR3 region is CASSFGLGSYEQYF. CDR3 in DNA: TGTGCCAGCAGCTTTGGCCTAGGGAGTTACGAGCAGTACTTC.